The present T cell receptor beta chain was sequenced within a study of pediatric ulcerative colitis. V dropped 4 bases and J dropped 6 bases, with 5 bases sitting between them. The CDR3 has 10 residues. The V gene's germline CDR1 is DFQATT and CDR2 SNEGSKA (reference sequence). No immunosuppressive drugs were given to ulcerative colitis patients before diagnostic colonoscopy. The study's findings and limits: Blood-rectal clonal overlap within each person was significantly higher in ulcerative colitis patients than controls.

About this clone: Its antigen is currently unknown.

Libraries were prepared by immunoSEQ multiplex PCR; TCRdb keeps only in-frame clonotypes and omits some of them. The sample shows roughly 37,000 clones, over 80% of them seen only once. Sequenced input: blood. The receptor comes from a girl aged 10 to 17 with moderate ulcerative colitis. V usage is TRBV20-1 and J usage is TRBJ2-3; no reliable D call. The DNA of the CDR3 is TGCAGTGCTACGCGGGATACGCAGTATTTT. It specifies CSATRDTQYF.